Listed here are 25 T cell receptor beta chains from one sample, sequenced in a study of blood T cell repertoires in COVID-19. TCRdb's table, derived via immunoSEQ multiplex PCR, lists solely in-frame clones and lacks some. The repertoire holds 250,000 or so clones, with about 83% as singletons. The sequenced material came from peripheral blood. The receptor source for this set is a human donor in a cohort sampled during active COVID-19.

The chain recombines TRBV5-1 with TRBJ2-5; 11 bases agree with TRBD2. The CDR3 runs 16 residues. V lost 3 bases and J lost 2; bases outside the gene matches: 6. Germline CDR1 and CDR2: SGHRS and YFSETQ. CDR3 protein: CASSSGGLAEQETQYF. In DNA, the CDR3 is TGCGCCAGCAGCTCGGGGGGACTAGCGGAGCAAGAGACCCAGTACTTC. The entire variable domain, with the rest obtained from reference TRBV5-1 and TRBJ2-5, is as follows: KAGVTQTPRYLIKTRGQQVTLSCSPISGHRSVSWYQQTPGQGLQFLFEYFSETQRNKGNFPGRFSGRQFSNSRSEMNVSTLELGDSALYLCASSSGGLAEQETQYFGPGTRLLVL.

There are a few counts of this clone. The sample has other DNA sequences that encode this CDR3 too. The chain joins TRBV28 to TRBJ2-7, with a tentative D call TRBD1 (8 bases). V was shortened by 3 bases and J by 7 bases, with 13 bases between the two germline ends. The CDR3 runs 13 residues. Per the germline V gene, CDR1 is MDHEN and CDR2 is SYDVKM. The CDR3 protein is CASSFNRGGEQYF. The DNA of the CDR3 is TGTGCCAGCAGTTTCAACAGGGGGGGGGAGCAGTACTTC.

The genes are TRBV7-2 and TRBJ2-7; 7 bases align to TRBD1. With 0 bases clipped from V and 4 bases from J, the junction kept 0 bases outside the gene matches. Looked up from germline, CDR1 is SGHTA and CDR2 is FQGNSA. The CDR3 length is 13 residues. In nucleotides, the CDR3 is TGTGCCAGCAGCTTAGCCAGGGGGTACGAGCAGTACTTC. It yields the protein CASSLARGYEQYF.

This clone was detected a few times. The V call is TRBV7-9, the J call TRBJ2-7, with D maybe TRBD2 (6 bases). The CDR3 loop spans 13 amino acids. Per the germline V gene, CDR1 is SEHNR and CDR2 is FQNEAQ (reference sequence). Between the trimmed V and J ends, which lost 1 base and 6 bases, there was a span of 10 bases. The DNA of the CDR3 is TGTGCCAGCAGCTTAGGGACTACAGGCGAGCAGTACTTC. It specifies CASSLGTTGEQYF.

V and J are TRBV7-3 and TRBJ2-3; TRBD2 matches 10 bases. The CDR3 length is 20 residues. V trimming: 5 bases; J trimming: 2 bases; junction bases outside the gene matches: 19. Germline assignment: CDR1 SGHTA and CDR2 FQGTGA. This CDR3 is CASSLLPILRTSGHTDTQYF. Here the CDR3 DNA reads TGTGCCAGCAGCCTACTCCCAATTCTCCGGACTAGCGGCCACACAGATACGCAGTATTTT.

The V and J genes are TRBV5-6 and TRBJ2-1; 7 bases align to TRBD1. CDR3 size: 15 residues. V gave up 1 base and J gave up 3 bases; unmatched junction bases: 4. The germline gives CDR1 SGHDT, CDR2 YYEEEE. The CDR3, as DNA: TGTGCCAGCAGCTTGTACGGGACAGTCTACAATGAGCAGTTCTTC. The encoded protein is CASSLYGTVYNEQFF.

This chain joins TRBV11-2 and TRBJ2-7; TRBD1 agrees at 10 bases. Trimming at V came to 7 bases and at J to 3 bases, leaving 6 bases not matched to a gene. The CDR3 is 14 residues long. Germline V gives CDR1 SGHAT, CDR2 FQNNGV. CDR3 DNA: TGTGCCAGCACCAAGACAGGGGGCAACTACGAGCAGTACTTC. Residues: CASTKTGGNYEQYF.

This clone was seen a single time. The rearrangement links TRBV27 to TRBJ2-3, with 8 bases aligning to TRBD1. Germline V gene lookup returns CDR1 MNHEY and CDR2 SMNVEV (reference sequence). V lost 3 bases to trimming and J lost 6 bases; unmatched junction nucleotides: 8. The CDR3 extends over 15 amino acids. CDR3 DNA sequence: TGTGCCAGCAGTTTCTTAACCAGGGGGCGGGATACGCAGTATTTT. It encodes CASSFLTRGRDTQYF.

This clone was found once. The V and J genes are TRBV9 and TRBJ1-3, with D unresolved. V shed 0 bases and J shed 3 bases, with 16 bases lying between them. Germline V CDR1 and CDR2: SGDLS, YYNGEE. CDR3 size: 17 residues. CDR3 loop: CASSVGSRKTYGNTIYF. The CDR3 nucleotides read TGTGCCAGCAGCGTAGGAAGCAGGAAGACGTATGGAAACACCATATATTTT. Combining the CDR3 with reference TRBV9 and TRBJ1-3 gives the whole variable domain DSGVTQTPKHLITATGQRVTLRCSPRSGDLSVYWYQQSLDQGLQFLIQYYNGEERAKGNILERFSAQQFPDLHSELNLSSLELGDSALYFCASSVGSRKTYGNTIYFGEGSWLTVV.

The genes are TRBV28 and TRBJ1-5; TRBD1 might be the D (5 bases). The CDR3 is 17 residues long. Germline lookup yields CDR1 MDHEN and CDR2 SYDVKM. Trimming cost V 3 bases and J 0 bases, with 15 bases left between them. The CDR3 nucleotides are TGTGCCAGCAGTTTTTCCCCCGACAGTTTTAGCAATCAGCCCCAGCATTTT. Protein: CASSFSPDSFSNQPQHF.

The rearrangement joins TRBV29-1 to TRBJ2-4, with 7 bases aligning to TRBD1. Trimming took 6 bases from V and 9 from J; bases not matched to a gene: 11. The CDR3 totals 13 residues. CDR1 is SQVTM and CDR2 is ANQGSEA in the germline V gene. The CDR3 DNA reads as TGCAGCGTCGCCTTTGGACAGGCGGGCATTCAGTACTTC. The encoded protein is CSVAFGQAGIQYF. The full variable domain, with the rest looked up from reference TRBV29-1 and TRBJ2-4, is SAVISQKPSRDICQRGTSLTIQCQVDSQVTMMFWYRQQPGQSLTLIATANQGSEATYESGFVIDKFPISRPNLTFSTLTVSNMSPEDSSIYLCSVAFGQAGIQYFGAGTRLSVL.

This chain joins TRBV5-1 and TRBJ1-1, with 8 bases that match TRBD1. V lost 4 bases to trimming and J lost 1 base; unmatched junction nucleotides: 9. The CDR3 consists of 16 residues. Germline values: CDR1 SGHRS, CDR2 YFSETQ. CDR3 amino acids: CASSPGQGIENTEAFF. The CDR3 DNA sequence: TGCGCCAGCAGCCCCGGACAGGGAATCGAGAACACTGAAGCTTTCTTT. Variable domain in full (rest from reference TRBV5-1 and TRBJ1-1): KAGVTQTPRYLIKTRGQQVTLSCSPISGHRSVSWYQQTPGQGLQFLFEYFSETQRNKGNFPGRFSGRQFSNSRSEMNVSTLELGDSALYLCASSPGQGIENTEAFFGQGTRLTVV.

V usage is TRBV3-1 (or the pseudogene TRBV3-2) and J usage is TRBJ2-7, with a weak D call TRBD1 (5 bases). Germline V gene sequence: CDR1 LGHDT, CDR2 YNNKEL (reference sequence). Trimming stripped 0 bases from V and 9 bases from J, with 18 bases between. The CDR3 extends over 15 amino acids. CDR3 amino acids: CASSQDLVEQARQYF. In nucleotides, the CDR3 is TGTGCCAGCAGCCAAGACCTGGTGGAACAGGCGAGGCAGTACTTC.

The CDR3 spells CASSSGVETEAFF. DNA for the CDR3: TGTGCCAGCAGTTCCGGAGTAGAAACTGAAGCTTTCTTT. The chain employs TRBV12-3 or TRBV12-4 and TRBJ1-1, with D hard to call. Trimming cost V 4 bases and J 5 bases, with 11 bases left between them. CDR3 length: 13 residues.

The V call is TRBV15, the J call TRBJ2-5; 8 bases map to TRBD2. From germline, CDR1 is LNHNV and CDR2 YYDKDF (reference sequence). This CDR3 contains 16 residues. Trimming at V came to 1 base and at J to 5 bases, leaving 9 bases not matched to a gene. CDR3 bases: TGTGCCACCAGCAGAGCGGGAGGGGTCGAGGGCGAGACCCAGTACTTC. It translates to CATSRAGGVEGETQYF.

The rearrangement uses TRBV19 and TRBJ1-6; D uncertain. Trimming cost V 3 bases and J 0 bases, with 6 bases left between them. The CDR3 is 15 residues long. CDR1 and CDR2 (germline): LNHDA, SQIVND (reference sequence). The DNA of the CDR3 is TGTGCCAGTAGTATTGAGAGCTCCTATAATTCACCCCTCCACTTT. This sequence encodes CASSIESSYNSPLHF.

The rearrangement uses TRBV3-1 (or the pseudogene TRBV3-2) and TRBJ2-7; 12 bases align to TRBD2. Per the germline V gene, CDR1 is LGHDT and CDR2 is YNNKEL (reference sequence). CDR3 size: 14 residues. The V segment lost 6 bases and the J segment 7 bases; nucleotides outside the gene matches: 7. The CDR3 bases are TGTGCCAGCAGGAGGACTAGCGGGACTGGGGAGCAGTACTTC. It is translated as CASRRTSGTGEQYF.

This chain uses TRBV5-1 with TRBJ1-1; TRBD1 might be the D (6 bases). Germline V gene data show CDR1 as SGHRS and CDR2 as YFSETQ. The ends were cut back, 2 bases at V and 3 bases at J, with 11 bases in the middle. This CDR3 contains 14 residues. Here the CDR3 DNA reads TGCGCCAGCAGCTTTCTCAGGGGAGACACTGAAGCTTTCTTT. This translates into CASSFLRGDTEAFF.

The V and J genes are TRBV19 and TRBJ2-2, with TRBD1 matching 8 bases. Unmatched junction bases numbered 9, after V lost 5 bases and J lost 1 base. The CDR3 covers 17 residues. Germline lookup yields CDR1 LNHDA and CDR2 SQIVND (reference sequence). CDR3 residues: CASSVSQGAGNTGELFF. CDR3 nucleotides: TGTGCCAGTAGTGTCTCTCAGGGGGCTGGGAACACCGGGGAGCTGTTTTTT.

The chain employs TRBV18 and TRBJ1-3, with D unclear. CDR3 size: 15 residues. V lost 3 bases and J 0 bases, leaving 9 bases between the germline ends. Germline values: CDR1 KGHSH, CDR2 LQKENI. CDR3: CASSPLSNSGNTIYF. The CDR3 coding sequence is TGTGCCAGCTCACCTCTATCCAACTCTGGAAACACCATATATTTT.

This clone was observed a few times. The chain employs TRBV4-1 and TRBJ2-3; 11 positions agree with TRBD2. After removal of 4 bases from V and 2 bases from J, the junction contained 8 bases not matched to a gene. Germline lookup yields CDR1 MGHRA and CDR2 YSYEKL. This CDR3 spans 17 amino acids. The CDR3: CASSLEPTSGNTDTQYF. The DNA of the CDR3 is TGCGCCAGCAGCCTTGAACCGACTAGCGGGAACACAGATACGCAGTATTTT.

The J gene is TRBJ2-7, the V gene TRBV10-3; TRBD1 matches at 7 bases. Germline V gene lookup returns CDR1 ENHRY and CDR2 SYGVKD. This CDR3 region has 18 residues. J was trimmed by 4 bases and V by 2 bases; bases with no gene match: 17. The CDR3 reads CAISEDGVKQGTPYEQYF. CDR3 DNA sequence: TGTGCCATCAGTGAGGACGGAGTAAAACAGGGGACACCTTACGAGCAGTACTTC.

J is TRBJ1-4 and V is TRBV5-1; no reliable D call. Trimming took 0 bases from V and 6 from J, leaving 12 bases between them. The CDR3 runs 15 residues. Germline V gene lookup returns CDR1 SGHRS and CDR2 YFSETQ. Written as DNA, the CDR3 is TGCGCCAGCAGCTTGGATTACGGGTCCGATGAAAAACTGTTTTTT. Its translation is CASSLDYGSDEKLFF.

The V and J genes are TRBV19 and TRBJ2-1, with D possibly TRBD2 on 5 matching bases. The CDR3 is made up of 13 amino acids. CDR1 and CDR2 (germline): LNHDA, SQIVND (reference sequence). Trimming removed 10 bases at V and 4 bases at J, with 14 bases between. The CDR3: CATVSEVYNEQFF. For the CDR3, the DNA is TGTGCCACCGTTAGCGAGGTTTACAATGAGCAGTTCTTC.

The chain employs TRBV12-5 and TRBJ1-3, with 7 positions matching TRBD1. The CDR3 has 18 residues. After removal of 1 base from V and 3 bases from J, the junction contained 12 bases not matched to a gene. From germline, CDR1 is LGHNT and CDR2 FRNRAP. The CDR3 here is CASGLAPPQGKIGNTIYF. In DNA, the CDR3 is TGTGCTAGTGGTTTGGCCCCCCCACAGGGGAAGATTGGAAACACCATATATTTT.